The clone carrying this TCR beta chain came up once. Its antigen is undetermined. The V and J ends lost 3 bases and 3 bases, in that order; junction bases with no gene match: 17. Germline CDR1 reads MNHNS; CDR2 reads SASEGT. This CDR3 is built from 20 residues. The sample belongs to a study of cytomegalovirus exposure and HLA in healthy donors. Across the whole study: Prior work identified some 120 million unique TCR beta sequences in some 180 million T cells.

The study ran its PCR with 60 Vbeta and 13 Jbeta primers. Data came from immunoSEQ multiplex PCR; TCRdb stores just in-frame clones and leaves some out. This table holds 120,000 or so clones, more than 60% found once. Study results and limitations: Specific recognition of CMV antigens was confirmed in vitro for a few chains (all CMV-associated). A list of about 160 TCR beta chains associated with cytomegalovirus was given. Segments of the TCR beta V type were, in most cases, productive about 90% or about 30% of the time in an earlier analysis.

This clonotype was obtained from a woman aged 40 to 55 in good health and CMV-seropositive. Material for sequencing was PBMCs. The chain joins TRBV6-1 to TRBJ2-5; TRBD2 agrees at 12 bases. CDR3 in DNA: TGTGCCAGCAGTGATTTCGGACTAGCGGGATTTGGTGGCAATAAAGAGACCCAGTACTTC. Its translation: CASSDFGLAGFGGNKETQYF.